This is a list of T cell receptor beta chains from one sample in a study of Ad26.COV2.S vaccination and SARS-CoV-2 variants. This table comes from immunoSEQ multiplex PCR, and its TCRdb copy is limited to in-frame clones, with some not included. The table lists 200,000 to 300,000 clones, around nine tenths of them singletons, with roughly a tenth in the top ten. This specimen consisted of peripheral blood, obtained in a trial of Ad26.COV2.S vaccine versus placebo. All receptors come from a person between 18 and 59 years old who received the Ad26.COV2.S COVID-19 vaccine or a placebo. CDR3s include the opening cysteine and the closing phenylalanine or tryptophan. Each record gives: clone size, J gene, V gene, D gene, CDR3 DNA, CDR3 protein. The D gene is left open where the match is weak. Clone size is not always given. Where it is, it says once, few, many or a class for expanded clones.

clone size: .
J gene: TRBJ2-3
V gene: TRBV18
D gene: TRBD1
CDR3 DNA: TGTGCCAGCTCTCGCCGGACAGGGGGTAGCACAGATACGCAGTATTTT
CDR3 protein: CASSRRTGGSTDTQYF

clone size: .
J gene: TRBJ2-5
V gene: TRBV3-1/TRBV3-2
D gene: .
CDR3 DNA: TGTGCCAGCAGCCAAGGGCAGCACCAAGAGACCCAGTACTTC
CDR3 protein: CASSQGQHQETQYF

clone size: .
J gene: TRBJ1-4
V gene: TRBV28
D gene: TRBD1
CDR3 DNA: TGTGCCAGCAGGAAGCAGGGGGCTGCTAATGAAAAACTGTTTTTT
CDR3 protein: CASRKQGAANEKLFF

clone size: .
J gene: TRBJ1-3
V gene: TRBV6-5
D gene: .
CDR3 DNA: TGTGCCAGCAGTTACTCAGGCGGGCTTGAAGGAAACACCATATATTTT
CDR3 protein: CASSYSGGLEGNTIYF

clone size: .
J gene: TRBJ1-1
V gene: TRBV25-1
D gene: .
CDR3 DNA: TGTGCCAGCAGTAAATCGGAGGGGGGCACTGAAGCTTTCTTT
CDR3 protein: CASSKSEGGTEAFF

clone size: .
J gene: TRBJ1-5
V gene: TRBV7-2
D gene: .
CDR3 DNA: TGTGCCAGCAGCTTAGACAGAACTAATCAGCCCCAGCATTTT
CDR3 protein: CASSLDRTNQPQHF

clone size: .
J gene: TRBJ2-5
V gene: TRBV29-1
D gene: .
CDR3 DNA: TGCAGCATACGGAGCCAAGAGACCCAGTACTTC
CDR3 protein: CSIRSQETQYF

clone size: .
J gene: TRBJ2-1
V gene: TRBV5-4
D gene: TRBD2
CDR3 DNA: TGTGCCAGCAGCTTGGAGCGGGGTAGGGCCTACAATGAGCAGTTCTTC
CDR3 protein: CASSLERGRAYNEQFF

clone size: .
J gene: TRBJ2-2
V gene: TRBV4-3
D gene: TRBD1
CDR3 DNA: TGCGCCAGCAGCCAAAACCCGCTGAGGACAGGGGCTATCACCGGGGAGCTGTTTTTT
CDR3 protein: CASSQNPLRTGAITGELFF

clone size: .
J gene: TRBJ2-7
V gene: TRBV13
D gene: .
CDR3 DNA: TGTGCCAGCAGCTTACATACTCTCGACTCCTACGAGCAGTACTTC
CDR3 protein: CASSLHTLDSYEQYF

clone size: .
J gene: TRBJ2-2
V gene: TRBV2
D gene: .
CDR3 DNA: TGTGCCAGCATCTTGGAACGATTGAACACCGGGGAGCTGTTTTTT
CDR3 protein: CASILERLNTGELFF

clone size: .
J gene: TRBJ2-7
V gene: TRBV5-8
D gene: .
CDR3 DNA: TGTGCCAGCAGCGGGTGGGGTACAGCCTACGAGCAGTACTTC
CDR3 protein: CASSGWGTAYEQYF

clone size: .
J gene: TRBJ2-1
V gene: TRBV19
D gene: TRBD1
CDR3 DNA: TGTGCCAGTAGTTTCCCGACAGGGGGCTACAATGAGCAGTTCTTC
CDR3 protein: CASSFPTGGYNEQFF

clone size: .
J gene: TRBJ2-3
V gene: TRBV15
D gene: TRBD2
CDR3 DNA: TGTGCCACCAGCAGGGATCCGGGACTAGCGGGGGGGCCGGATACGCAGTATTTT
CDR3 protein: CATSRDPGLAGGPDTQYF

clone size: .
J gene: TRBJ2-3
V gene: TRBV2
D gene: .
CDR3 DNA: TGTGCCAGCAAGAGAGGCACAGATACGCAGTATTTT
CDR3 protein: CASKRGTDTQYF

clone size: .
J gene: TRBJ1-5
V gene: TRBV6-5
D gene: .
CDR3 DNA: TGTGCCAGCGTGCAAACCAATCAGCCCCAGCATTTT
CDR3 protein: CASVQTNQPQHF

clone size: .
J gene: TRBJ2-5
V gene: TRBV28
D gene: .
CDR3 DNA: TGTGCCAGCAGTTATGGACAGTCAAACGTCCAAGAGACCCAGTACTTC
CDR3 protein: CASSYGQSNVQETQYF

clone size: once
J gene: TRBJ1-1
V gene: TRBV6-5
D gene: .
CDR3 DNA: TGTGCCAGCAGTTCCGGGATGTTTGGGATTACTGAAGCTTTCTTT
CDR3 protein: CASSSGMFGITEAFF

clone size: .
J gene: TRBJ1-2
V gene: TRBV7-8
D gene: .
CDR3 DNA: TGTGCCAGCAGCCGTTCTAACTATGGCTACACCTTC
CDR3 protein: CASSRSNYGYTF

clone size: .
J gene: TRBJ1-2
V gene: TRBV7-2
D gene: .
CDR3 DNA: TGTGCCAGCAGCTTTGACGACTATGGCTACACCTTC
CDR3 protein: CASSFDDYGYTF

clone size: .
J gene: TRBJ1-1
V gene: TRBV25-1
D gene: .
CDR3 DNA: TGTGCCAGCAGGCCCCAGACAGACTTGGCTTTCTTT
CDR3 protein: CASRPQTDLAFF

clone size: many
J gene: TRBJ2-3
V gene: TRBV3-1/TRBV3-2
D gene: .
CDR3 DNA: TGTGCCAGCGGGGGAGAGGGATTGACAGATACGCAGTATTTT
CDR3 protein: CASGGEGLTDTQYF

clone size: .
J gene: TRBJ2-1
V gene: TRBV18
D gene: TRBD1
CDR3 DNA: TGTGCCAGCTCCCTTGGACAGGGCGGGTTCTATGAGCAGTTCTTC
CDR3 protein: CASSLGQGGFYEQFF

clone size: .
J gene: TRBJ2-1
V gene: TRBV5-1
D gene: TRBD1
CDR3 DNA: TGCGCCAGCAGCTTTCAGGGGGCCCTCTACAATGAGCAGTTCTTC
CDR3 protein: CASSFQGALYNEQFF

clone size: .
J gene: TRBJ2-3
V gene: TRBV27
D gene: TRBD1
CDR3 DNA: TGTGCCAGCAGTCTGACAGGGTGGGACACAGATACGCAGTATTTT
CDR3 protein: CASSLTGWDTDTQYF

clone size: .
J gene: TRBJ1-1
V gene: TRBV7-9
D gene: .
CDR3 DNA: TGTGCCAGCAGCTCGCAGGGGAACACTGAAGCTTTCTTT
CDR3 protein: CASSSQGNTEAFF

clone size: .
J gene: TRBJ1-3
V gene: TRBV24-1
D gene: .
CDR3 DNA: TGTGCCACCGCCCACGTTAACGAGGACACCATATATTTT
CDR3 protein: CATAHVNEDTIYF

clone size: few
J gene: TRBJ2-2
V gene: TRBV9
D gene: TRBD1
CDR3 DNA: TGTGCCAGCAGCGGGCCCGGGACAGGGGTCGCCGGGGAGCTGTTTTTT
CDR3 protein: CASSGPGTGVAGELFF

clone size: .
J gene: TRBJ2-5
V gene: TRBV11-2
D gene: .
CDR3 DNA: TGTGCCAGCAGCCCTTGGGTGCAGGGGGAGACCCAGTACTTC
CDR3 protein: CASSPWVQGETQYF

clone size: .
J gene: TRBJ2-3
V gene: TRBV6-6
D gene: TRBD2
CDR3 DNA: TGTGCCGGTCGGAACGCGGGGGGCGGGGATACGCAGTATTTT
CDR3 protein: CAGRNAGGGDTQYF

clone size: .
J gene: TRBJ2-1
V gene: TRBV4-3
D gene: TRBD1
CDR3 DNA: TGCGCCAGCAGCCAAGGTTTTGACAGGGCTGGTGAGCAGTTCTTC
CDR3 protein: CASSQGFDRAGEQFF

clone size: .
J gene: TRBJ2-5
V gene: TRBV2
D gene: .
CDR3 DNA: TGTGCCAGCAGTGACATGAGGGGATCGGAGACCCAGTACTTC
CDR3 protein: CASSDMRGSETQYF

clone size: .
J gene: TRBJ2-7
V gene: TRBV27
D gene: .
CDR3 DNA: TGTGCCAGCAGTTCTGGCTACGAGCAGTACTTC
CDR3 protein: CASSSGYEQYF

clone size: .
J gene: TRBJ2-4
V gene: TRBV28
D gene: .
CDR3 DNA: TGTGCCAGCGGGAACCGACCTCCCAATCAGGGCATTCAGTACTTC
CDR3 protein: CASGNRPPNQGIQYF

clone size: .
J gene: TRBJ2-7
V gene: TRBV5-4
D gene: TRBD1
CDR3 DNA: TGTGCCAGCAGCAACAGGGGAGCGCACTACGAGCAGTACTTC
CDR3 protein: CASSNRGAHYEQYF

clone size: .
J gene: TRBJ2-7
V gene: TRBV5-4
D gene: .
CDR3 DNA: TGTGCCAGCAGCTCCGGTCTTTACGAGCAGTACTTC
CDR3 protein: CASSSGLYEQYF

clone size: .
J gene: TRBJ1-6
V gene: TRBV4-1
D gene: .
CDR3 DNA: TGCGCCAGCAGCCAAGATTACGGCGGGGCTAATAATTCACCCCTCCACTTT
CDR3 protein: CASSQDYGGANNSPLHF

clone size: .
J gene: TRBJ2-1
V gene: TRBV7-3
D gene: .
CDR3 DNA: TGTGCCAGCAGCTTAATGAGAGACAATGAGCAGTTCTTC
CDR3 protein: CASSLMRDNEQFF

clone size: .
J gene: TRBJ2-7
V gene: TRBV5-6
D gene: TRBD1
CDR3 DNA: TGTGCCAGCAGCTCGACAGGGGGGTACGAGCAGTACTTC
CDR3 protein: CASSSTGGYEQYF

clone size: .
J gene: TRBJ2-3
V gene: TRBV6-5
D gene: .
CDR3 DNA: TGTGCCAGCAGATCCACAGATACGCAGTATTTT
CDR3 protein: CASRSTDTQYF

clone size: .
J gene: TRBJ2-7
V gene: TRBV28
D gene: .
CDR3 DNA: TGTGCCAGCAGCCCCGACAGGATCTTCGACGAGCAGTACTTC
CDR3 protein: CASSPDRIFDEQYF

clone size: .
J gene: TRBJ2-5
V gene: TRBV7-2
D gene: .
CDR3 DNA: TGTGCCAGCAGCTCTTATACAGGGAGCCAAGAGACCCAGTACTTC
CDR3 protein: CASSSYTGSQETQYF

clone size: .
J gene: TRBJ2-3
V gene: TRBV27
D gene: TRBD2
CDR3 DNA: TGTGCCAGCAGTTTTAGCGGGGGGGTCGGAGATACGCAGTATTTT
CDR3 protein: CASSFSGGVGDTQYF

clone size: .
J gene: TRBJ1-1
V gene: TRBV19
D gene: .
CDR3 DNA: TGTGCCAGTAATGCAGGACGGGGTAGGACTGAAGCTTTCTTT
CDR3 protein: CASNAGRGRTEAFF

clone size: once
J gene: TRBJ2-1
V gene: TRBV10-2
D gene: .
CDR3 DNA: TGCGCCAGCAGTGAGGACCGATACTCCTACAATGAGCAGTTCTTC
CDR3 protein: CASSEDRYSYNEQFF

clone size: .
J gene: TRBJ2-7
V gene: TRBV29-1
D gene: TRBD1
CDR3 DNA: TGCAGCGTTGAGGGGACAGGGAGGTACGAGCAGTACTTC
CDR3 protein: CSVEGTGRYEQYF

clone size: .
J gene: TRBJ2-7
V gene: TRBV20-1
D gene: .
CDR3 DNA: TGCAGTGCTAGCCCTTACGAGCAGTACTTC
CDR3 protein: CSASPYEQYF

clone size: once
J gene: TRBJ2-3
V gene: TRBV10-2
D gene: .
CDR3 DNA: TGCGCCAGCTGCGAGGGCGGGGATCTCACAGATACGCAGTATTTT
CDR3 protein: CASCEGGDLTDTQYF

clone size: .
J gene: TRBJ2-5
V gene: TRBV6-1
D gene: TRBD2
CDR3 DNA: TGTGCCAGCAGTGAAGTAGCGGGGGCCCAAGAGACCCAGTACTTC
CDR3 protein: CASSEVAGAQETQYF

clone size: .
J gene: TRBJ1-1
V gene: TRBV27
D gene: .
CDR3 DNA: TGTGCCAGCAGTTCCCCCGGACTGAACACTGAAGCTTTCTTT
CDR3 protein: CASSSPGLNTEAFF

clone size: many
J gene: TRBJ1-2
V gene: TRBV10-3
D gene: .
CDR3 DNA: TGTGCCATCAGTGAGGACAGTAACTATGGCTACACCTTC
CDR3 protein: CAISEDSNYGYTF

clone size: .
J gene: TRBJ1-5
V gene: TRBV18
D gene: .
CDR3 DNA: TGTGCCAGCTCACCAAAGGGAGATCGCAATCAGCCCCAGCATTTT
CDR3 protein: CASSPKGDRNQPQHF

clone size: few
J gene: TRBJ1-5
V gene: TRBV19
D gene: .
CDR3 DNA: TGTGCCAGCAGCCCGGGGGCGCTGGGCAATCAGCCCCAGCATTTT
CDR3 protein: CASSPGALGNQPQHF

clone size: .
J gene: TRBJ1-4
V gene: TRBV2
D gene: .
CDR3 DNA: TGTGCCAGCAGGGCCGACAGCGCAACTAATGAAAAACTGTTTTTT
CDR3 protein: CASRADSATNEKLFF

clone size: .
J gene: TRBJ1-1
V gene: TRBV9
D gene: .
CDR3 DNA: TGTGCCAGCAGCGTAGGAACGAACACTGAAGCTTTCTTT
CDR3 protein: CASSVGTNTEAFF